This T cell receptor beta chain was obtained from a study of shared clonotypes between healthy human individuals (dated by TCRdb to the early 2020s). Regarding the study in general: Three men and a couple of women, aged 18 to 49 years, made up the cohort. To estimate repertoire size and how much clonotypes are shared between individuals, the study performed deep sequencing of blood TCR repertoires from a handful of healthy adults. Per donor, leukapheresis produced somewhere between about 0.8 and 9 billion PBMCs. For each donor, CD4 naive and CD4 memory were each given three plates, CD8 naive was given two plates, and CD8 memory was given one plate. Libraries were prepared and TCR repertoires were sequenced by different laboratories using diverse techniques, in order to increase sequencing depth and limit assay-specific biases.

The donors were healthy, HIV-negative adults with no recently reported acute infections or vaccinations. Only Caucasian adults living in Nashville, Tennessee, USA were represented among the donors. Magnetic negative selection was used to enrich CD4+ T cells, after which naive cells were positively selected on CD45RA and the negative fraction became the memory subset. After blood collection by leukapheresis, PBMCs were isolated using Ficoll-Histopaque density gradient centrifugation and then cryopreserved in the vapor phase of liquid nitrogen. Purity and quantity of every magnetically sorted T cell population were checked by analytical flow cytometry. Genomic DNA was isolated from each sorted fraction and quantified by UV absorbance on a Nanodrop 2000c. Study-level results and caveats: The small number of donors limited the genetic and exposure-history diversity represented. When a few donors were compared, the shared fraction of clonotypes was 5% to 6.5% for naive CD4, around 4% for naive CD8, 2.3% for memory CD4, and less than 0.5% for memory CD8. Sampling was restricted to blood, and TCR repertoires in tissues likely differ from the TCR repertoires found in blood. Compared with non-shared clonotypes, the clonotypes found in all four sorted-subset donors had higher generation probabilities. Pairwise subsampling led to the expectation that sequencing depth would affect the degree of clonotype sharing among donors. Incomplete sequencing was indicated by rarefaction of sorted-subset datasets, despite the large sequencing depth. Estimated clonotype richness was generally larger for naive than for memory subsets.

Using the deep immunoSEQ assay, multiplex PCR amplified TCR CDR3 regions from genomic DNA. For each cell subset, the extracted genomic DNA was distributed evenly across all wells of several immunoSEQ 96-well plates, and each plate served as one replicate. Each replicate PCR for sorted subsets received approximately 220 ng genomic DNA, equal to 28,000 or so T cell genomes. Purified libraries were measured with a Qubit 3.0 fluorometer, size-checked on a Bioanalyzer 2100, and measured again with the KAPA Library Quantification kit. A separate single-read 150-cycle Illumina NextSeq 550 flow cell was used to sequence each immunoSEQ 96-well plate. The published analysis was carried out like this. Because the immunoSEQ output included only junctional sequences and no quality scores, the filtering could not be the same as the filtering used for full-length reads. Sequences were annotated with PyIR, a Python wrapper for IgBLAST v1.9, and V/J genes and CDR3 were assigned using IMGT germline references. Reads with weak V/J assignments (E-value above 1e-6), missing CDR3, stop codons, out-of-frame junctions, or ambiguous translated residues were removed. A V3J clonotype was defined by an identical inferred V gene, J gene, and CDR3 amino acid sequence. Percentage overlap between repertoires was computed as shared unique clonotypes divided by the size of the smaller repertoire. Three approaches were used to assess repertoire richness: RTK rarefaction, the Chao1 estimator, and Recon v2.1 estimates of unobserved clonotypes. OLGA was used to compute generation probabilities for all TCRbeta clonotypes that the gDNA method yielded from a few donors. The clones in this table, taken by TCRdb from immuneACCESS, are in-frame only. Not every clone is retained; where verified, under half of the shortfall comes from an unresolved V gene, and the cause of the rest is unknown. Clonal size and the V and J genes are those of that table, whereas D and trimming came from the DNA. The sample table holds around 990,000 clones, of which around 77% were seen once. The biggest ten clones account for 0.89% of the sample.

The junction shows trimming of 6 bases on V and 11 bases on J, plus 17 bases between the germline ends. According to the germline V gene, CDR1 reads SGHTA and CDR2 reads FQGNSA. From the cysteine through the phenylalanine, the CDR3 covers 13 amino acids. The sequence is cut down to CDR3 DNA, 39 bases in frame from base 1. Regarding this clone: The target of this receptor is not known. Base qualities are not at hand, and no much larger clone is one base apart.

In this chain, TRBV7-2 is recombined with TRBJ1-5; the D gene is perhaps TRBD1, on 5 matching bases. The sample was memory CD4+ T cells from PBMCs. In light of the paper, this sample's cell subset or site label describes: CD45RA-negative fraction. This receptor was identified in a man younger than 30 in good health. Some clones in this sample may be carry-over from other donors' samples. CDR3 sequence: CASREDPQGAQHF. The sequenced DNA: TGTGCCAGCAGAGAAGACCCTCAAGGGGCCCAGCATTTT. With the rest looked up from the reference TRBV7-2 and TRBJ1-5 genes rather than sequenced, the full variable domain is GAGVSQSPSNKVTEKGKDVELRCDPISGHTALYWYRQSLGQGLEFLIYFQGNSAPDKSGLPSDRFSAERTGGSVSTLTIQRTQQEDSAVYLCASREDPQGAQHFGDGTRLSIL.